These 7 T cell receptor beta chains share one sample of origin, sequenced in a study of T-cell reconstitution after alpha-beta-depleted transplantation in children. As it was prepared, the TCRbeta library received unique molecular identifiers. TCRdb re-called the PCR reads with MiXCR, one entry per CDR3 protein. This table has 450,000 to 550,000 distinct CDR3 sequences, roughly 10% appearing once. The source material was PBMCs, mostly from graft donor cells, sampled 180 days after TCRalphabeta/CD19-depleted stem cell transplant. The source of these receptors is a female patient aged 2 to 10 who had a stem cell transplant for aplastic anemia, so the T cells may come from the graft donor.

V is TRBV12-3 or TRBV12-4 and J is TRBJ2-5, with D possibly matching TRBD2 (5 bases). V lost 5 bases and J 7 bases, leaving 14 bases between the germline ends. This CDR3 is built from 13 residues. The CDR3 reads CASSLTSLGTQYF. The DNA for the CDR3 is TGTGCCAGCAGTCTTACTAGTCTAGGGACCCAGTACTTC.

The table lists this clonotype with a few counts. The chain couples TRBV6-2 or TRBV6-3 to TRBJ2-1; TRBD2 might be the D (5 bases). The V gene's germline CDR1 is MNHEY and CDR2 SVGEGT. This CDR3 spans 19 amino acids. Trimming removed 1 base from V and 3 bases from J, with 22 bases in between. CDR3 region: CASSYFLTGEAALYNEQFF. The CDR3 bases are TGTGCCAGCAGTTACTTCCTCACCGGGGAAGCAGCGCTCTACAATGAGCAGTTCTTC.

The chain uses TRBV9 and TRBJ1-5, with D unresolved. The CDR3 is made up of 13 amino acids. The V end lost 0 bases, the J end lost 4 bases, and 5 bases lay between the germline ends. Germline V lookup: CDR1 SGDLS, CDR2 YYNGEE. CDR3 nucleotides: TGTGCCAGCAGCGTAGAACCAAATCAGCCCCAGCATTTT. Its protein product is CASSVEPNQPQHF.

The chain carries TRBV5-5 and TRBJ2-7; a possible D gene is TRBD1 (5 bases). This CDR3 is 15 amino acids long. Germline lookup yields CDR1 SGHKS and CDR2 YYEKEE (reference sequence). The V gene lost 7 bases and the J gene lost 1 base, with 18 bases spanning the gap. The CDR3 region is CASAFGQGMSYEQYV. In DNA, the CDR3 is TGTGCCAGCGCTTTCGGGCAGGGAATGTCCTACGAGCAGTACGTC.

This clonotype was detected a few times. V usage is TRBV15 and J usage is TRBJ2-7; a weak D match, TRBD1 (5 bases). CDR3 length equals 14 residues. The V gene's germline CDR1 is LNHNV and CDR2 YYDKDF (reference sequence). Trimming left V 1 base short and J 5 bases short, with 12 bases between. This chain's CDR3 is CATSRVQGTHEQYV. The CDR3 DNA is TGTGCCACCAGCAGAGTCCAGGGCACCCACGAGCAGTACGTC.

This clonotype came up a few times. The chain is built from TRBV25-1 and TRBJ2-6; no clear D gene. Germline V CDR1 and CDR2: MGHDK, SYGVNS. The CDR3 runs to 15 residues. The germline V and J ends were trimmed by 4 bases and 0 bases, with 7 bases remaining between them. CDR3 in amino acids: CASSGLSSGANVLTF. The CDR3 DNA sequence: TGTGCCAGCAGTGGGCTGAGCTCTGGGGCCAACGTCCTGACTTTC.

J is TRBJ2-3 and V is TRBV27, with TRBD1 identical over 10 bases. This CDR3 is built from 15 residues. V was pared by 5 bases and J by 3 bases, with 5 bases of the junction left unmatched. Germline V CDR1 and CDR2: MNHEY, SMNVEV (reference sequence). The CDR3 coding sequence is TGTGCCAGCAGTCTGGGACAGGGGTGGACAGATACGCAGTATTTT. Translated: CASSLGQGWTDTQYF.